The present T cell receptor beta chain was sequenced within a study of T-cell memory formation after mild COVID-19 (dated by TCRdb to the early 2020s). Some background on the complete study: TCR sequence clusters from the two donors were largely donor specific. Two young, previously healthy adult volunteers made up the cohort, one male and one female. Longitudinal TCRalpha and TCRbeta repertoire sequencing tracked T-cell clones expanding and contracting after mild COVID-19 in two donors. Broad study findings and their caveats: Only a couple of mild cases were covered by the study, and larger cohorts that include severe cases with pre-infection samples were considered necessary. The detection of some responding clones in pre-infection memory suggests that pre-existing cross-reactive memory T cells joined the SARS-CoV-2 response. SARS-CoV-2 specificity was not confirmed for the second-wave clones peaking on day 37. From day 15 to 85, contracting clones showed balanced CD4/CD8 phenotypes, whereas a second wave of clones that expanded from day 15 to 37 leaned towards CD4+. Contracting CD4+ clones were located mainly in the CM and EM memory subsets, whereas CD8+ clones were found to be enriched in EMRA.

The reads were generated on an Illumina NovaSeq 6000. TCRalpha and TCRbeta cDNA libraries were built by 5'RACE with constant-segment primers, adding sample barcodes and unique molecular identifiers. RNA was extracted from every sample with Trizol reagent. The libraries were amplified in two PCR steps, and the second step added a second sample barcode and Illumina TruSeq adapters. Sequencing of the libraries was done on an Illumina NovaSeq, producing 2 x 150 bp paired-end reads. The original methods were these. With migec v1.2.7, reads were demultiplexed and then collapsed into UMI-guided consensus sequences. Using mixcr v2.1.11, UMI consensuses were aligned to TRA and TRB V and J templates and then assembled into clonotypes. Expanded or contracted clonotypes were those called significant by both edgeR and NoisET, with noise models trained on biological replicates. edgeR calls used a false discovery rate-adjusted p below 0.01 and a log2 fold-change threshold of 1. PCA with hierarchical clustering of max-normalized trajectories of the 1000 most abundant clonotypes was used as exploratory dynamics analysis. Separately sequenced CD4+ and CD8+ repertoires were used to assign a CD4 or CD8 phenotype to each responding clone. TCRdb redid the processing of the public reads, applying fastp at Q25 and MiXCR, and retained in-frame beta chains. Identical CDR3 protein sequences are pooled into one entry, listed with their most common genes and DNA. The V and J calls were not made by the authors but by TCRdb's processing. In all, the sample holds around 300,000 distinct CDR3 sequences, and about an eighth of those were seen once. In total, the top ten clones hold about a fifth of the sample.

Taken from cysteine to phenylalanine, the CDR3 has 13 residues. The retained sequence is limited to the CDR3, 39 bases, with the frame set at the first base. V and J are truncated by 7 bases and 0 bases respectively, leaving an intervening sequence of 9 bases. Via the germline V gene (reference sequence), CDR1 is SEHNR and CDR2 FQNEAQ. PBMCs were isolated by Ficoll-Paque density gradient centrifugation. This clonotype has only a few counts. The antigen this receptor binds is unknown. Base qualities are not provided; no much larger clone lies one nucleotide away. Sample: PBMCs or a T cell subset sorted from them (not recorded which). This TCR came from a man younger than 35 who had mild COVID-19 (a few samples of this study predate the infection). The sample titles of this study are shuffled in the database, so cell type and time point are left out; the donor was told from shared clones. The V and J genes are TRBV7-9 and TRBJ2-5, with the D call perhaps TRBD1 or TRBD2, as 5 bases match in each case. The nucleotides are TGTGCCAGCACCGGGACGAACCAAGAGACCCAGTACTTC. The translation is CASTGTNQETQYF.